This T cell receptor (beta chain) was found in a study of CD8 T cells in Susac syndrome. After extraction with the RNeasy kit, 0.5 to 1 ug of the RNA was reverse transcribed using random hexamers. TCRdb fed the immunoSEQ multiplex PCR reads into MiXCR, producing one record per CDR3 protein. In the table there are approximately 150,000 distinct CDR3 sequences, approximately 94% of which are singletons. This CDR3 comprises 16 residues. V lost 3 bases and J lost 7, with 19 bases in between. The specimen was CD4+ T cells from PBMCs. The source is a human donor with multiple sclerosis. The genes are TRBV12-3 or TRBV12-4 and TRBJ1-3, with a possible D match to TRBD1 (5 bases). The CDR3 region is CASSLPGSWGTNTIYF. CDR3 nucleotide sequence: TGTGCCAGCAGTTTGCCGGGCTCCTGGGGGACCAACACCATATATTTT.